The clone carrying this T cell receptor (beta chain) was detected once. The sample contains more than one DNA sequence encoding this CDR3. V was shortened by 4 bases and J by 7 bases, with 21 bases between the two germline ends. The CDR3 length is 15 residues. Germline values: CDR1 SGHNT, CDR2 YYREEE (reference sequence). These data come from a study of cytomegalovirus exposure and HLA in healthy donors. With 60 Vbeta and 13 Jbeta primers, the PCR was carried out. Repertoires were generated with immunoSEQ multiplex PCR, while TCRdb's copy carries only in-frame clones and drops some. The sample comprises about 140,000 clones, approximately 82% of which are singletons, and approximately 1.3% rests with the top ten.

The sequenced material came from PBMCs. The rearrangement uses TRBV5-4 and TRBJ2-7; a possible D gene is TRBD2 (6 bases). This TCR came from a man younger than 40 in good health and CMV-seropositive. The CDR3 nucleotides read TGTGCCAGCAGCCCCGAGGTAGCGGTTCTCGGAGAGCAGTACTTC. It specifies CASSPEVAVLGEQYF.